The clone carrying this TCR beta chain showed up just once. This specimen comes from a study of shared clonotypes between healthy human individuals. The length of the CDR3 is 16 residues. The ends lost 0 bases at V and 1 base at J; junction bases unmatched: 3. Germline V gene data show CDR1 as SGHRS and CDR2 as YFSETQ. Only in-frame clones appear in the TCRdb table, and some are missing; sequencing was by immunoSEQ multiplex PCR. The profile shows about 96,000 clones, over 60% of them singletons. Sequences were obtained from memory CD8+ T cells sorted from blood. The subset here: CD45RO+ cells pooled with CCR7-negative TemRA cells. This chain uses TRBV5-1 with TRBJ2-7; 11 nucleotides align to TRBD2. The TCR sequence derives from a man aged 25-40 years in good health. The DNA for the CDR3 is TGCGCCAGCAGCTTGGGGGTAGCGGGAGGGTCCTACGAGCAGTACTTC. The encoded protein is CASSLGVAGGSYEQYF.